This T cell receptor beta chain appears in the sequencing data of a study of blood T cell repertoires in COVID-19. Overall study context: T cells, B-cell-depleted T cells, or PBMCs supplied cDNA or gDNA.

Authors' analysis steps: Cell counts per sample came from amplifying reference gene primers. Sequenced by immunoSEQ multiplex PCR; TCRdb stores in-frame clones only, minus some. V, J and clone size reflect that table, while D and trimming were determined from the DNA. The table has approximately 230,000 clones, roughly 85% seen once. CDR3 length: 16 amino acids. Trimming shortened V by 5 bases and J by 0 bases, and 13 bases separated the two germline ends. Germline CDR1 and CDR2: SGHAT and FQNNGV. The material sequenced was peripheral blood. The chain carries TRBV11-2 and TRBJ1-4; D is unclear. This TCR derives from a man aged 18 to 29 with active or convalescent COVID-19. Written as DNA, the CDR3 is TGTGCCAGCAGCCTTTCCGCGCACGCAACTAATGAAAAACTGTTTTTT. The encoded protein is CASSLSAHATNEKLFF.